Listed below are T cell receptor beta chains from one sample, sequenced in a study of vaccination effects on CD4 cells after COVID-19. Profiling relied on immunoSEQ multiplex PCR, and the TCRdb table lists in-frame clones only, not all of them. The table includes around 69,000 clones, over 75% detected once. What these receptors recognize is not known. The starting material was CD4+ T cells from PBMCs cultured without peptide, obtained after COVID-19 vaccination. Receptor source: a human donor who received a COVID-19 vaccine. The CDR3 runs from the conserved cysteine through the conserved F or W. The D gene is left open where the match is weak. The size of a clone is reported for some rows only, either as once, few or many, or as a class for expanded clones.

CSVTGTSGGAKTQYF,TGCAGCGTGACCGGGACTAGCGGGGGGGCGAAGACCCAGTACTTC,TRBV29-1,TRBD2,TRBJ2-5,-
CASSRRGRGEKLFF,TGTGCCAGCAGCCGCCGGGGGCGAGGTGAAAAACTGTTTTTT,TRBV3-1/TRBV3-2,-,TRBJ1-4,-
CAWRRGQGAYPYYNEQFF,TGTGCCTGGAGGAGGGGCCAGGGGGCTTACCCGTACTACAATGAGCAGTTCTTC,TRBV30,TRBD1,TRBJ2-1,-
CASTIDSGANVLTF,TGCGCCAGCACGATTGACTCTGGGGCCAACGTCCTGACTTTC,TRBV5-1,-,TRBJ2-6,-
CASTLDPGGIQYF,TGTGCCAGCACCCTGGACCCCGGAGGCATTCAGTACTTC,TRBV6-5,-,TRBJ2-4,-
CASSGYREDGYTF,TGTGCCAGCAGTGGATACAGGGAGGATGGCTACACCTTC,TRBV2,-,TRBJ1-2,-
CASSYQTTANYGYTF,TGTGCCAGCAGTTATCAAACTACGGCTAACTATGGCTACACCTTC,TRBV27,-,TRBJ1-2,-
CASSGGAGDEKLFF,TGTGCCAGCAGTGGGGGGGCAGGAGATGAAAAACTGTTTTTT,TRBV2,-,TRBJ1-4,-
CASSLGTGTGGTEAFF,TGCGCCAGCAGCTTGGGGACAGGTACTGGGGGCACTGAAGCTTTCTTT,TRBV5-1,TRBD1,TRBJ1-1,few
CASSPDRVRNQPQHF,TGTGCCAGCAGCCCGGACAGGGTGCGCAATCAGCCCCAGCATTTT,TRBV6-5,TRBD1,TRBJ1-5,few
CASSERQGGSTDTQYF,TGCGCCAGCAGCGAGAGACAGGGTGGAAGCACAGATACGCAGTATTTT,TRBV5-1,TRBD1,TRBJ2-3,-
CASSFESGGTEAFF,TGTGCCAGCAGTTTTGAGTCAGGGGGCACTGAAGCTTTCTTT,TRBV28,TRBD1,TRBJ1-1,-